This T cell receptor beta chain comes out of a study of T cells expressing NK-cell markers. Study background: Repertoire data for TCR beta were derived from sorted T cells (CD3+CD56+NKG2C+, CD3+CD56+NKG2C- and CD3+CD56-NKG2C+).

TCRdb reprocessed the 5' RACE reads, keeping one entry per CDR3 protein, no DNA. This listing includes 400,000 to 550,000 distinct CDR3 sequences. This CDR3 spans 15 amino acids. Germline assignment: CDR1 ENHRY and CDR2 SYGVKD. V is TRBV10-3 and J is TRBJ1-5; as DNA is missing, the TRBD1 call by TCRdb cannot be tested. This TCR was recovered from a woman between 18 and 70 years old in good health. Sample: blood T cells: a sorted CD56 or NKG2C T cell subset, CD4+ or CD8+ T cells, or bulk PBMC T cells (not recorded which). The CDR3 protein is CAISEPGQGAQPQHF.